These 28 T cell receptor beta chains originate from one sample sequenced in a study of CD8 T cells in ankylosing spondylitis. Each CDR3 protein is one row after TCRdb ran MiXCR on the 5' RACE reads. The sample holds about 540,000 distinct CDR3 sequences, roughly an eighth seen once. These TCRs are of unknown antigen specificity. Study-wide results and limits: A motif of roughly eight highly homologous TCR beta variants was seen as apparently characteristic of ankylosing spondylitis blood.

Sequencing input: blood, either unsorted or a sorted T cell fraction (not recorded which). These receptor sequences come from a male donor with ankylosing spondylitis.

This clonotype has just a few counts. This chain uses TRBV12-3 or TRBV12-4 with TRBJ1-3, with no clear D. This CDR3 comprises 11 residues. V lost 6 bases and J 8 bases, leaving 8 bases between the germline ends. DNA for the CDR3: TGTGCCAGCAGGCATAGAGACACCATATATTTT. Its translation: CASRHRDTIYF.

This clonotype came up a few times. The chain carries TRBV3-1 and TRBJ1-1; D not certain. The germline gives CDR1 LGHDT, CDR2 YNNKEL (reference sequence). The CDR3 covers 14 residues. Trimming left V 0 bases short and J 4 bases short, with 9 bases between. The CDR3 coding sequence is TGTGCCAGCAGCCAAGATGTGGGGAGCACTGAAGCTTTCTTT. Translated, it gives CASSQDVGSTEAFF.

This clonotype was counted only a few times. The chain recombines TRBV7-7 with TRBJ2-5, with 13 bases lining up with TRBD2. V lost 5 bases, J lost 0 bases, and 12 bases stayed unmatched. This CDR3 comprises 19 residues. Germline V lookup: CDR1 SSHAT, CDR2 FNYEAQ (reference sequence). CDR3 loop: CASSPKVPGLAGNQETQYF. The CDR3 region has the DNA TGTGCCAGCAGCCCTAAAGTCCCGGGACTAGCGGGGAACCAAGAGACCCAGTACTTC.

V usage is TRBV6-1 and J usage is TRBJ1-3; TRBD1 matches 9 bases. V dropped 6 bases and J dropped 0; count of bases not matched to a gene: 6. This CDR3 has 16 residues. CDR1 and CDR2 from the germline V gene are MNHNS and SASEGT. The CDR3 here is CASSGTGLSSGNTIYF. For the CDR3, the DNA is TGTGCCAGCAGCGGGACAGGGCTTAGCTCTGGAAACACCATATATTTT.

This clonotype was seen more than once but under ten times. The rearrangement joins TRBV11-2 to TRBJ2-5, with 12 positions matching TRBD1. CDR1 is SGHAT, CDR2 FQNNGV, per germline. With 3 bases clipped from V and 5 bases from J, the junction kept 7 bases outside the gene matches. There are 16 residues in the CDR3. CDR3 sequence reads: CASSFTGTGGVETQYF. CDR3 in DNA: TGTGCCAGCAGCTTTACCGGGACAGGGGGCGTGGAGACCCAGTACTTC. The full variable domain, with the rest looked up from reference TRBV11-2 and TRBJ2-5, is EAGVAQSPRYKIIEKRQSVAFWCNPISGHATLYWYQQILGQGPKLLIQFQNNGVVDDSQLPKDRFSAERLKGVDSTLKIQPAKLEDSAVYLCASSFTGTGGVETQYFGPGTRLLVL.

This clonotype was counted between two and nine times. This chain links TRBV27 with TRBJ2-5; D may match TRBD1 or TRBD2 (5 bases each). V lost 2 bases and J lost 1, with 14 bases in between. Germline V gives CDR1 MNHEY, CDR2 SMNVEV (reference sequence). CDR3 size: 16 residues. This CDR3 reads CASSLGGRTSQETQYF. The DNA for the CDR3 is TGTGCCAGCAGTTTAGGGGGACGGACGTCCCAAGAGACCCAGTACTTC.

This clonotype was detected only a few times. The chain employs TRBV4-2 and TRBJ2-2; 7 positions agree with TRBD1. The J segment lost 2 bases and the V segment lost 3 bases, leaving 9 bases of the junction unmatched. CDR3 size: 17 residues. CDR1 is LGHNA, CDR2 YNFKEQ, per germline. CDR3 sequence: CASSHPKSGGNTGELFF. Here the CDR3 DNA reads TGTGCCAGCAGCCACCCCAAGTCAGGGGGAAACACCGGGGAGCTGTTTTTT.

This clonotype was detected many times. The V call is TRBV12-3 or TRBV12-4, the J call TRBJ1-4; 8 nucleotides align to TRBD1. V dropped 5 bases and J dropped 8; count of bases not matched to a gene: 7. CDR3 length equals 14 residues. The CDR3 nucleotides are TGTGCCAGCAGTCCGGACAGGGTGGGAGAAAAACTGTTTTTT. Translated: CASSPDRVGEKLFF.

The chain joins TRBV7-2 to TRBJ2-7; no clear D. V was clipped by 7 bases and J by 6 bases, with 13 bases between them. CDR3 length equals 12 residues. Germline assignment: CDR1 SGHTA and CDR2 FQGNSA. CDR3 DNA sequence: TGTGCCAGCACCTCTAGTTACGGCGAGCAGTACTTC. As protein: CASTSSYGEQYF.

V gene TRBV7-9 combines with J gene TRBJ2-1; D gene uncertain. Trimming removed 3 bases at V and 6 bases at J, with 12 bases between. Germline V gives CDR1 SEHNR, CDR2 FQNEAQ (reference sequence). The CDR3 is 14 amino acids. Here the CDR3 reads CASSLGDFVNEQFF. The CDR3 DNA reads as TGTGCCAGCAGCTTGGGCGATTTTGTCAATGAGCAGTTCTTC.

The chain carries TRBV5-1 and TRBJ2-1; D gene uncertain. Trimming took off 4 bases at V and 5 bases at J, with 13 bases between the two ends. The CDR3 runs 14 residues. Germline V CDR1 and CDR2: SGHRS, YFSETQ. CDR3 coding DNA: TGCGCCAGCAGCCCCCCGGGCGGTAACAATGAGCAGTTCTTC. As protein: CASSPPGGNNEQFF. Supplemented by reference TRBV5-1 and TRBJ2-1, the full variable domain reads KAGVTQTPRYLIKTRGQQVTLSCSPISGHRSVSWYQQTPGQGLQFLFEYFSETQRNKGNFPGRFSGRQFSNSRSEMNVSTLELGDSALYLCASSPPGGNNEQFFGPGTRLTVL.

A few counts support this clonotype. The genes are TRBV10-3 and TRBJ2-5; possible D gene TRBD2, 7 bases. Trimming shortened V by 8 bases and J by 4 bases, and 20 bases separated the two germline ends. The CDR3 covers 15 residues. Germline CDR1 is ENHRY and CDR2 is SYGVKD. The CDR3 nucleotides are TGTGCCATCCGGGGGGCGGCGGGAGAGTTAGAGACCCAGTACTTC. This encodes CAIRGAAGELETQYF.

The table lists this clonotype with many counts. The CDR3 loop reads CASSWVGGNEQFF. The CDR3 coding sequence is TGTGCCAGCAGTTGGGTCGGAGGGAATGAGCAGTTCTTC. The chain links TRBV2 to TRBJ2-1, with D perhaps matching TRBD2 (6 bases). CDR1 is SNHLY, CDR2 FYNNEI, per germline. The CDR3 loop spans 13 amino acids. Trimming left V 5 bases short and J 7 bases short, with 12 bases between.

This clonotype has more than one count but fewer than ten. This chain links TRBV15 with TRBJ2-3; 7 nucleotides line up with TRBD2. V shed 4 bases, J shed 2 bases, and the junction held 6 bases outside the gene matches. This CDR3 is 15 amino acids long. Per the germline V gene, CDR1 is LNHNV and CDR2 is YYDKDF (reference sequence). DNA for the CDR3: TGTGCCACCAGCACGGGAGGTCTGAACACAGATACGCAGTATTTT. Amino acids: CATSTGGLNTDTQYF.

This clonotype was observed a handful of times. The V and J genes are TRBV5-5 and TRBJ1-1, with no clear D. The CDR3 is 13 amino acids. Germline V CDR1 and CDR2: SGHKS, YYEKEE (reference sequence). Trimming took off 0 bases at V and 4 bases at J, with 7 bases between the two ends. The CDR3 spells CASSLDTATEAFF. CDR3 nucleotide sequence: TGTGCCAGCAGCTTGGACACGGCCACTGAAGCTTTCTTT.

This clonotype turned up a few times. CDR3 sequence: CASSPTGGTNSYNEQFF. The CDR3 bases are TGCGCCAGCAGCCCGACGGGCGGGACAAACTCCTACAATGAGCAGTTCTTC. V and J are TRBV5-1 and TRBJ2-1; tentatively, D is TRBD1 or TRBD2 (6 bases each). Between the trimmed V and J ends, which lost 4 bases and 0 bases, there was a span of 17 bases. Germline assignment: CDR1 SGHRS and CDR2 YFSETQ. CDR3 size: 17 residues.

The rearrangement uses TRBV4-1 and TRBJ2-7; D is ambiguous. Deletions cut 1 base from V and 6 bases from J, with 16 bases between. The CDR3 length is 15 residues. CDR1 and CDR2 (germline): MGHRA, YSYEKL. For the CDR3, the DNA is TGCGCCAGCAGCCAAGGGCCGGTCAGCTCGGGCGAGCAGTACTTC. As protein: CASSQGPVSSGEQYF.

CDR3 sequence reads: CASRRLAEAYNEQFF. The CDR3 DNA is TGTGCCAGCAGGCGACTAGCGGAGGCCTACAATGAGCAGTTCTTC. This chain joins TRBV12-3 or TRBV12-4 and TRBJ2-1; 9 nucleotides agree with TRBD2. With V trimmed by 6 bases and J by 2 bases, 5 bases remained unmatched. The CDR3 is 15 amino acids.

This clonotype showed up just a few times. The chain recombines TRBV29-1 with TRBJ2-3; 8 nucleotides match TRBD1. J gave up 5 bases and V 3 bases, and 10 bases lay outside the gene matches. The CDR3 totals 15 residues. From germline, CDR1 is SQVTM and CDR2 ANQGSEA. Here the CDR3 reads CSVDISTTGGDTQYF. The CDR3 DNA is TGCAGCGTTGATATTAGCACCACAGGGGGAGATACGCAGTATTTT.

There are many counts of this clonotype. The V call is TRBV20-1, the J call TRBJ2-3; D not resolved. The CDR3 loop spans 13 amino acids. V lost 1 base and J 0 bases, leaving 5 bases between the germline ends. In germline, CDR1 is DFQATT, CDR2 SNEGSKA (reference sequence). CDR3 protein: CSARVASTDTQYF. In nucleotides, the CDR3 is TGCAGTGCTAGAGTAGCTAGCACAGATACGCAGTATTTT.

The chain uses TRBV20-1 and TRBJ1-4; 7 nucleotides line up with TRBD1. CDR3 size: 15 residues. CDR1 and CDR2 from the germline V gene are DFQATT and SNEGSKA (reference sequence). Trimming at V came to 0 bases and at J to 7 bases, leaving 8 bases not matched to a gene. The CDR3 loop reads CSAREVRQGGEKLFF. DNA for the CDR3: TGCAGTGCTAGAGAGGTCCGACAGGGAGGTGAAAAACTGTTTTTT.

The CDR3 DNA follows: TGCAGTCCAGGACTGCCCAAGAGCTCCTACAATGAGCAGTTCTTC. Translation: CSPGLPKSSYNEQFF. V is TRBV20-1 and J is TRBJ2-1; weak D call: TRBD2 (5 bases). Looked up from germline, CDR1 is DFQATT and CDR2 is SNEGSKA (reference sequence). Trimming removed 8 bases at V and 0 bases at J, with 17 bases between. The CDR3 runs 15 residues.

This clonotype was detected only once. The rearrangement uses TRBV24-1 and TRBJ2-1; 13 bases are shared with TRBD2. Germline V gene sequence: CDR1 KGHDR, CDR2 SFDVKD. Trimming at V came to 3 bases and at J to 7 bases, leaving 5 bases not matched to a gene. The CDR3 loop spans 16 amino acids. CDR3 sequence reads: CATSDPRTSGRNEQFF. The CDR3 bases are TGTGCCACCAGTGATCCCCGGACTAGCGGGAGAAATGAGCAGTTCTTC.

In its sample, this clonotype was seen a few times. The genes are TRBV3-1 and TRBJ2-1; D is possibly TRBD2 (5 bases). The CDR3 covers 22 residues. V lost 1 base and J 5 bases, leaving 33 bases between the germline ends. CDR1 is LGHDT and CDR2 is YNNKEL in the germline V gene (reference sequence). The CDR3 here is CASSQVAGPEAKSGFVNNEQFF. The CDR3 DNA reads as TGTGCCAGCAGCCAAGTCGCGGGCCCGGAGGCGAAGTCGGGTTTCGTCAACAATGAGCAGTTCTTC.

CDR3 DNA: TGTGCCAGCAGTTTAGGCGGCCCCCTGGTTGGTGAAGCTTTCTTT. Residues: CASSLGGPLVGEAFF. The gene calls are TRBV12-3 or TRBV12-4 and TRBJ1-1; D uncertain. Trimming left V 1 base short and J 7 bases short, with 16 bases between. The CDR3 consists of 15 residues.

In its sample, this clonotype was seen a few times. V is TRBV29-1 and J is TRBJ2-5; perhaps TRBD2 as D (6 bases). Germline assignment: CDR1 SQVTM and CDR2 ANQGSEA. This CDR3 region has 13 residues. With 1 base removed from V and 5 bases from J, the gap between germline ends came to 11 bases. This CDR3 reads CSVEVGGGETQYF. Written as DNA, the CDR3 is TGCAGCGTTGAAGTGGGAGGAGGGGAGACCCAGTACTTC.

The chain carries TRBV12-3 or TRBV12-4 and TRBJ2-7; 10 nucleotides agree with TRBD1. After removal of 5 bases from V and 7 bases from J, the junction contained 5 bases not matched to a gene. The CDR3 is made up of 13 amino acids. The CDR3 coding sequence is TGTGCCAGCAGTAGACAGGGGGCAGGGGAGCAGTACTTC. This codes for CASSRQGAGEQYF.

This clonotype has just a few counts. The rearrangement joins TRBV20-1 to TRBJ1-1, with D maybe TRBD1 (6 bases). The CDR3 contains 13 residues. Germline CDR1 and CDR2: DFQATT and SNEGSKA (reference sequence). V lost 5 bases, J lost 3 bases, and 13 bases lay in between. CDR3 sequence: CSAEGGMDTEAFF. Written as DNA, the CDR3 is TGCAGTGCTGAGGGGGGCATGGACACTGAAGCTTTCTTT.